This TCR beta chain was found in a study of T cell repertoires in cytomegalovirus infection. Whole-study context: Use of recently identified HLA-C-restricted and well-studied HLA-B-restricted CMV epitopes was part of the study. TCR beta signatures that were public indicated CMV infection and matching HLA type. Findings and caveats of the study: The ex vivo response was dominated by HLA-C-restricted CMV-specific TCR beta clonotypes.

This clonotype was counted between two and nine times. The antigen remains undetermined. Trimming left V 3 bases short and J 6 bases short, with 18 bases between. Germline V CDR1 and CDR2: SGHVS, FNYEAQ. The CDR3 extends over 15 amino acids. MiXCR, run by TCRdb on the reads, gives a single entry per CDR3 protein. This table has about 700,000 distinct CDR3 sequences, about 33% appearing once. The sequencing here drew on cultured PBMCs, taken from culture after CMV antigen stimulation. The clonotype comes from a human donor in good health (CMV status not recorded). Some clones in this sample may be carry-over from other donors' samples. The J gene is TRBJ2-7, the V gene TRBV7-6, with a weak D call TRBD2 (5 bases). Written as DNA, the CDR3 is TGTGCCAGCAGCTTCACGGACTCCCGGGAAGGCGAGCAGTACTTC. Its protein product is CASSFTDSREGEQYF.